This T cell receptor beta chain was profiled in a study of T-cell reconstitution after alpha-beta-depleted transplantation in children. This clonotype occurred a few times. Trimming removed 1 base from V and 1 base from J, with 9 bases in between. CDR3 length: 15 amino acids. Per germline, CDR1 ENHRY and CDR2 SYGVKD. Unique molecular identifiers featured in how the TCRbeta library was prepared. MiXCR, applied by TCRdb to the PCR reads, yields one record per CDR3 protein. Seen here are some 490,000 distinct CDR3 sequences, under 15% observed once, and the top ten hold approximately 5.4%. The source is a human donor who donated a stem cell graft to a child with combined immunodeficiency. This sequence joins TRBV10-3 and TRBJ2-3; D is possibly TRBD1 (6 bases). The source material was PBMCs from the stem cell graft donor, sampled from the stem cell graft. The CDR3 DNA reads TGTGCCATCAGTGAGTTGGCAGGGGGCACAGATACGCAGTATTTT. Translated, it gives CAISELAGGTDTQYF.